This T cell receptor (beta chain) was sequenced during a study of shared clonotypes between healthy human individuals. Study at large: Two women and a few men aged 18 to 49 served as donors. General observations from the study: In the sorted subsets, rarefaction showed sequencing was incomplete despite large depth. Unshared clonotypes carried lower generation probabilities than those common to all four donors.

Per the study methods: For the immunoSEQ data, sequences were junction-only without quality scores, so filtering differed. Assay used: immunoSEQ multiplex PCR; TCRdb lists only in-frame clones, some missing. V and J calls and clone size follow that table, whereas D and trimming were derived from the DNA. The sample shows around 1.4 million clones, approximately 98.5% of them seen only once. The CDR3 consists of 14 residues. The germline V gene has CDR1 LGHNA and CDR2 YSLEER. The J segment lost 6 bases and the V segment lost 3 bases, leaving 3 bases of the junction unmatched. About this clone: Its target is unknown.

The receptor's source is a man younger than 40 in good health. Sample: naive CD4+ T cells sorted from blood. Subset here: CD45RA+ positively selected. V and J are TRBV4-3 and TRBJ2-1; 9 positions match TRBD2. The CDR3 here is CASSQGTSFNEQFF. CDR3 nucleotide sequence: TGCGCCAGCAGCCAGGGGACTAGCTTCAATGAGCAGTTCTTC.